This T cell receptor beta chain was identified during a study of cytomegalovirus exposure and HLA in healthy donors. Study details: Researchers previously reported finding roughly 120 million unique TCR beta sequences from around 200 million T cells. Findings of the study overall: Many donors shared some public TCRs, even though most TCR sequences were rare. V segments that were indistinguishable, TRBV6-2 and TRBV6-3 among them, were omitted from analysis.

Germline loops: CDR1 MNHNS, CDR2 SASEGT. With 2 bases clipped from V and 0 bases from J, the junction kept 5 bases outside the gene matches. The CDR3 length is 16 residues. The PCR was carried out with 60 Vbeta primers and 13 Jbeta primers. Profiled with immunoSEQ multiplex PCR; TCRdb holds only in-frame clones, not every one. The sample has some 150,000 clones; roughly 80% are singletons. Concerning this clone itself: The antigen is not known.

V usage is TRBV6-1 and J usage is TRBJ2-5; 8 bases match TRBD2. Sequencing was performed on PBMCs. The receptor was derived from a man in his forties in good health and CMV-seronegative. The CDR3 nucleotides read TGTGCCAGCAGTGAAACGAGCGGGGGCTACCAAGAGACCCAGTACTTC. Translation: CASSETSGGYQETQYF.